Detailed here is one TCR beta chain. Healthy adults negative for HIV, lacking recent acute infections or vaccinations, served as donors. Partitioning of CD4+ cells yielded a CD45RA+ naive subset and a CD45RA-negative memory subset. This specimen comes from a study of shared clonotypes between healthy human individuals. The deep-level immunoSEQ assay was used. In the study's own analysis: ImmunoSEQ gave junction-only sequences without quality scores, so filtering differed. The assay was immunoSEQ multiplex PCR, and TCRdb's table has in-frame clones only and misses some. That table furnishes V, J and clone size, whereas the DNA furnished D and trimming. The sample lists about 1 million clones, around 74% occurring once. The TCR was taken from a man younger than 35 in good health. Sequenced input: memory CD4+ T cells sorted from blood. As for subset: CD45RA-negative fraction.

The CDR3 DNA reads TGTGCCAGCAGCTTTAGGTCTAGCGGGGGGCTCAGGGAGCAGTTCTTC. It is translated as CASSFRSSGGLREQFF. This rearrangement joins TRBV7-2 to TRBJ2-1; 11 bases map to TRBD2. This CDR3 is 16 amino acids long. The V and J ends lost 3 bases and 10 bases, in that order; junction bases with no gene match: 11. Germline V gene sequence: CDR1 SGHTA, CDR2 FQGNSA. The full variable domain, rest sourced from reference TRBV7-2 and TRBJ2-1, is GAGVSQSPSNKVTEKGKDVELRCDPISGHTALYWYRQSLGQGLEFLIYFQGNSAPDKSGLPSDRFSAERTGGSVSTLTIQRTQQEDSAVYLCASSFRSSGGLREQFFGPGTRLTVL.